This is a list of T cell receptor beta chains from one sample in a study of T cell responses to AZD1222 COVID-19 vaccine. Some clones are missing from TCRdb's copy, which holds only in-frame ones; the method was immunoSEQ multiplex PCR. The sample has about 120,000 clones; approximately 90% are singletons. This specimen was peripheral blood, taken on day 0 of AZD1222 vaccination. These receptors all stem from an adult in good health. CDR3s include the opening cysteine and the closing phenylalanine or tryptophan. The D gene is left open where the match is weak. Not all rows give a size; the values are once, few, many and, for expanded clones, a class.

cdr3_nt: TGCGCCAGCAGCTTGGCATCTCGGGTCGGCACAGATACGCAGTATTTT
cdr3_aa: CASSLASRVGTDTQYF
j_call: TRBJ2-3
clone_size: .
v_call: TRBV5-1
d_call: .

cdr3_nt: TGTGCCAGTAAGATCCGGGACAGGTCCTACGAGCAGTACTTC
cdr3_aa: CASKIRDRSYEQYF
j_call: TRBJ2-7
clone_size: .
v_call: TRBV19
d_call: TRBD1

cdr3_nt: TGTGCCAGCAGCAAACTCGGACAGAGTGGAGTGACTAACTATGGCTACACCTTC
cdr3_aa: CASSKLGQSGVTNYGYTF
j_call: TRBJ1-2
clone_size: .
v_call: TRBV21-1
d_call: .

cdr3_nt: TGTGCCAGCAGCTTAGTAGGAGGGAAAAATCAGCCCCAGCATTTT
cdr3_aa: CASSLVGGKNQPQHF
j_call: TRBJ1-5
clone_size: .
v_call: TRBV7-2
d_call: .

cdr3_nt: TGTGCCAGCAGTTTAACAGGGCTCGGTAATTCACCCCTCCACTTT
cdr3_aa: CASSLTGLGNSPLHF
j_call: TRBJ1-6
clone_size: few
v_call: TRBV28
d_call: .

cdr3_nt: TGCGCCAGCAGCCAGGGTCTGGACGGGGTGGATCAGCCCCAGCATTTT
cdr3_aa: CASSQGLDGVDQPQHF
j_call: TRBJ1-5
clone_size: .
v_call: TRBV4-1
d_call: .

cdr3_nt: TGTGCCAGCAGCTCAAAAACAGGGGGCCGTGGTGGCACTGAAGCTTTCTTT
cdr3_aa: CASSSKTGGRGGTEAFF
j_call: TRBJ1-1
clone_size: once
v_call: TRBV5-4
d_call: TRBD1

cdr3_nt: TGTGCCAGCAGCCCGGGGGACAGAGACACCGGGGAGCTGTTTTTT
cdr3_aa: CASSPGDRDTGELFF
j_call: TRBJ2-2
clone_size: .
v_call: TRBV5-4
d_call: .

cdr3_nt: TGTGCCAGCAGCGATAGACACAGCACCTACGAGCAGTACTTC
cdr3_aa: CASSDRHSTYEQYF
j_call: TRBJ2-7
clone_size: .
v_call: TRBV5-4
d_call: .

cdr3_nt: TGTGCCAGCGGGGCGGGCTATGGCTACACCTTC
cdr3_aa: CASGAGYGYTF
j_call: TRBJ1-2
clone_size: .
v_call: TRBV6-5
d_call: .

cdr3_nt: TGTGCCAGCTCACCACGACAGCTAGACTATGGCTACACCTTC
cdr3_aa: CASSPRQLDYGYTF
j_call: TRBJ1-2
clone_size: .
v_call: TRBV18
d_call: .

cdr3_nt: TGTGCCAGCAGTCTCCTGGGCGCCACAGATACGCAGTATTTT
cdr3_aa: CASSLLGATDTQYF
j_call: TRBJ2-3
clone_size: .
v_call: TRBV27
d_call: .

cdr3_nt: TGTGCCAGCAGCCCTGACCCCACGGGGGTTAGGTATGGCTACACCTTC
cdr3_aa: CASSPDPTGVRYGYTF
j_call: TRBJ1-2
clone_size: .
v_call: TRBV11-1
d_call: .

cdr3_nt: TGTGCCAGCAGCGAAGGAGGGGGCACTGAAGCTTTCTTT
cdr3_aa: CASSEGGGTEAFF
j_call: TRBJ1-1
clone_size: .
v_call: TRBV9
d_call: .

cdr3_nt: TGTGCCAGCAGTTTTTCCAAGCCCAAGGGGAATGAGCAGTTCTTC
cdr3_aa: CASSFSKPKGNEQFF
j_call: TRBJ2-1
clone_size: .
v_call: TRBV28
d_call: .

cdr3_nt: TGTGCCAGTAGTGCCGGGGGCTCCTACGAGCAGTACTTC
cdr3_aa: CASSAGGSYEQYF
j_call: TRBJ2-7
clone_size: .
v_call: TRBV19
d_call: .

cdr3_nt: TGTGCCAGCAATAGGGGAGGAACCGGGGAGCTGTTTTTT
cdr3_aa: CASNRGGTGELFF
j_call: TRBJ2-2
clone_size: .
v_call: TRBV6-5
d_call: .

cdr3_nt: TGTGCTAGTCGGGGGGCGGCTGAGACCCAGTACTTC
cdr3_aa: CASRGAAETQYF
j_call: TRBJ2-5
clone_size: .
v_call: TRBV12-5
d_call: .

cdr3_nt: TGTGCCAGCGGCACTGTCCTCTCTGGAAACACCATATATTTT
cdr3_aa: CASGTVLSGNTIYF
j_call: TRBJ1-3
clone_size: .
v_call: TRBV2
d_call: .

cdr3_nt: TGTGCCAGCAGCTTACTAGTACGGGACAGGGTCATCAGCGACAATGAGCAGTTCTTC
cdr3_aa: CASSLLVRDRVISDNEQFF
j_call: TRBJ2-1
clone_size: .
v_call: TRBV11-2
d_call: TRBD1

cdr3_nt: TGTGCCAGCCTCACACGGGACAGGGCATACAATGAGCAGTTCTTC
cdr3_aa: CASLTRDRAYNEQFF
j_call: TRBJ2-1
clone_size: .
v_call: TRBV28
d_call: TRBD1

cdr3_nt: TGTGCCACCAGTGACACCGGAGGTTTGGATGAGCAGTTCTTC
cdr3_aa: CATSDTGGLDEQFF
j_call: TRBJ2-1
clone_size: .
v_call: TRBV24-1
d_call: .

cdr3_nt: TGTGCCAGCACCCAAGGAAGGCTGTTAGATACGCAGTATTTT
cdr3_aa: CASTQGRLLDTQYF
j_call: TRBJ2-3
clone_size: .
v_call: TRBV27
d_call: .

cdr3_nt: TGTGCCAGCAGCTTGAGTACCCTCAACCCTGAAGCTTTCTTT
cdr3_aa: CASSLSTLNPEAFF
j_call: TRBJ1-1
clone_size: .
v_call: TRBV5-4
d_call: .

cdr3_nt: TGCGCCAGCAGCCCTACGGGAGAGGCCCTCTACACCGGGGTCTTC
cdr3_aa: CASSPTGEALYTGVF
j_call: TRBJ2-1
clone_size: .
v_call: TRBV4-1
d_call: .

cdr3_nt: TGTGCCAGCAGCTTTCGATCTAGCGGGGGCCGAGAGACCCAGTACTTC
cdr3_aa: CASSFRSSGGRETQYF
j_call: TRBJ2-5
clone_size: .
v_call: TRBV5-4
d_call: TRBD2

cdr3_nt: TGTGCCAGCAGCTTGTCCCGAAGTGGGACTGAAGCTTTCTTT
cdr3_aa: CASSLSRSGTEAFF
j_call: TRBJ1-1
clone_size: .
v_call: TRBV5-4
d_call: .

cdr3_nt: TGTGCCAGCAGTCGAGGGACAGGGTCGAACACTGAAGCTTTCTTT
cdr3_aa: CASSRGTGSNTEAFF
j_call: TRBJ1-1
clone_size: once
v_call: TRBV6-5
d_call: TRBD1

cdr3_nt: TGTGCCATCAGTGAGGGCGCTACGGGAGGACAGGGGGCGACCTACGAGCAGTACTTC
cdr3_aa: CAISEGATGGQGATYEQYF
j_call: TRBJ2-7
clone_size: .
v_call: TRBV10-3
d_call: TRBD1

cdr3_nt: TGTGCCAGTAGAACCACAGGAGGAGACATTCAGTACTTC
cdr3_aa: CASRTTGGDIQYF
j_call: TRBJ2-4
clone_size: .
v_call: TRBV19
d_call: .

cdr3_nt: TGTGCCAGCAGTCCGGGGGACCCCCGTCCCCAGCATTTT
cdr3_aa: CASSPGDPRPQHF
j_call: TRBJ1-5
clone_size: .
v_call: TRBV27
d_call: .

cdr3_nt: TGTGCCAGCAGTTACACCCCTAGGGGAAGGGTAGTCTACACCTTC
cdr3_aa: CASSYTPRGRVVYTF
j_call: TRBJ1-2
clone_size: .
v_call: TRBV6-5
d_call: .

cdr3_nt: TGTGCCAGCAGCTTAGCGGGGATCGCCGTCGCAGATACGCAGTATTTT
cdr3_aa: CASSLAGIAVADTQYF
j_call: TRBJ2-3
clone_size: .
v_call: TRBV7-2
d_call: .

cdr3_nt: TGTGCCACCAGTGGACATGCCACCTACGAGCAGTACTTC
cdr3_aa: CATSGHATYEQYF
j_call: TRBJ2-7
clone_size: .
v_call: TRBV15
d_call: .

cdr3_nt: TGTGCCAGCAGCTCCCTCGGGACTAGCGGATACAATGAGCAGTTCTTC
cdr3_aa: CASSSLGTSGYNEQFF
j_call: TRBJ2-1
clone_size: .
v_call: TRBV5-5
d_call: TRBD2

cdr3_nt: TGTGCCAGCAGCCCTTCGTGGAGTAGCAATCAGCCCCAGCATTTT
cdr3_aa: CASSPSWSSNQPQHF
j_call: TRBJ1-5
clone_size: .
v_call: TRBV7-9
d_call: .

cdr3_nt: TGCGCCAGCAGCTACATTCGACCGACTAGCCCCGGGGAGCTGTTTTTT
cdr3_aa: CASSYIRPTSPGELFF
j_call: TRBJ2-2
clone_size: .
v_call: TRBV4-1
d_call: TRBD2

cdr3_nt: TGTGCCAGCAGTCGTCGGGAGACAGGGAAGCTCTGGGGCTTTAATGAAAAACTGTTTTTT
cdr3_aa: CASSRRETGKLWGFNEKLFF
j_call: TRBJ1-4
clone_size: .
v_call: TRBV11-3
d_call: TRBD1

cdr3_nt: TGTGCCAGCAGCTTGGTTTCCGGGACAGGCTCTGGAAACACCATATATTTT
cdr3_aa: CASSLVSGTGSGNTIYF
j_call: TRBJ1-3
clone_size: .
v_call: TRBV5-8
d_call: TRBD1

cdr3_nt: TGTGCCAGTAGGGTTCAGGTAACGAACACCGGGGAGCTGTTTTTT
cdr3_aa: CASRVQVTNTGELFF
j_call: TRBJ2-2
clone_size: .
v_call: TRBV19
d_call: .

cdr3_nt: TGTGCCAGCAGTACCTCCCGGCTGGCTGAAGCTTTCTTT
cdr3_aa: CASSTSRLAEAFF
j_call: TRBJ1-1
clone_size: .
v_call: TRBV6-5
d_call: .

cdr3_nt: TGCGCCAGCAGCCAGGATACCTCCCAGCGGGAGGAAAAACTGTTTTTT
cdr3_aa: CASSQDTSQREEKLFF
j_call: TRBJ1-4
clone_size: .
v_call: TRBV4-1
d_call: .

cdr3_nt: TGTGCCTGGAGTGTACGCGGGCGCGCTGAGCAGTTCTTC
cdr3_aa: CAWSVRGRAEQFF
j_call: TRBJ2-1
clone_size: .
v_call: TRBV30
d_call: .

cdr3_nt: TGTGCCAGCGAAGGGTCCGGGACAGGGGGGACCGGGGAGCTGTTTTTT
cdr3_aa: CASEGSGTGGTGELFF
j_call: TRBJ2-2
clone_size: once
v_call: TRBV28
d_call: TRBD1

cdr3_nt: TGTGCCAGCAGCTTAGGACAGGGTCACCAAAACATTCAGTACTTC
cdr3_aa: CASSLGQGHQNIQYF
j_call: TRBJ2-4
clone_size: once
v_call: TRBV7-9
d_call: TRBD1

cdr3_nt: TGTGCCACCAGCAGAGAACAGGGTCTGGAGCAGTTCTTC
cdr3_aa: CATSREQGLEQFF
j_call: TRBJ2-1
clone_size: .
v_call: TRBV15
d_call: .

cdr3_nt: TGTGCCAGCAGCCGCTCCAGGGCAGGGGTCTCCTACGAGCAGTACTTC
cdr3_aa: CASSRSRAGVSYEQYF
j_call: TRBJ2-7
clone_size: .
v_call: TRBV3-1/TRBV3-2
d_call: .

cdr3_nt: TGTGCTAGTGGTCCAGTGGCGGCTGAAGCTTTCTTT
cdr3_aa: CASGPVAAEAFF
j_call: TRBJ1-1
clone_size: once
v_call: TRBV12-5
d_call: .

cdr3_nt: TGTGCCAGCAGCCAAGATTTGGGCAGGGGGCTTGGTGGCGGGGAGCTGTTTTTT
cdr3_aa: CASSQDLGRGLGGGELFF
j_call: TRBJ2-2
clone_size: .
v_call: TRBV3-1/TRBV3-2
d_call: TRBD1

cdr3_nt: TGCGCCAGCAGCCAAGCGGGCGGATCCACAGCGGGGGGGCCCGAAGATACGCAGTATTTT
cdr3_aa: CASSQAGGSTAGGPEDTQYF
j_call: TRBJ2-3
clone_size: .
v_call: TRBV4-1
d_call: TRBD2

cdr3_nt: TGTGCCAGCAGAATGGGGGGGCGGGAGACCGGGGAGCTGTTTTTT
cdr3_aa: CASRMGGRETGELFF
j_call: TRBJ2-2
clone_size: few
v_call: TRBV5-4
d_call: .

cdr3_nt: TGTGCCAGCAGTTCCGTAAGCAGGGGGTACTATGGCTACACCTTC
cdr3_aa: CASSSVSRGYYGYTF
j_call: TRBJ1-2
clone_size: .
v_call: TRBV6-2/TRBV6-3
d_call: TRBD1

cdr3_nt: TGTGCCAGCAGCTTAGATGGTGGCTACACCTTC
cdr3_aa: CASSLDGGYTF
j_call: TRBJ1-2
clone_size: .
v_call: TRBV7-9
d_call: .

cdr3_nt: TGTGCCAGCAGCCAAGGTAGCGGGGGAGTGAGGGAGCTGTTTTTT
cdr3_aa: CASSQGSGGVRELFF
j_call: TRBJ2-2
clone_size: .
v_call: TRBV3-1/TRBV3-2
d_call: TRBD2